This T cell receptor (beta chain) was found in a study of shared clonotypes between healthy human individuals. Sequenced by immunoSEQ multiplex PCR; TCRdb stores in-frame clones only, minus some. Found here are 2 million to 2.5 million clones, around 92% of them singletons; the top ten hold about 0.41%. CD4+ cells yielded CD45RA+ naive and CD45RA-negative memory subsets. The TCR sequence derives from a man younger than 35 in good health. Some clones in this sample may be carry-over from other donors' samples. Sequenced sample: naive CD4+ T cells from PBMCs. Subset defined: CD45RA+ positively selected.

The DNA for the CDR3 is TGTGCCAGCAGCCAATCCTCCGGGAGTGGGAACACCGGGGAGCTGTTTTTT. It codes for CASSQSSGSGNTGELFF. The rearrangement uses TRBV4-2 and TRBJ2-2; tentatively, D is TRBD2 (6 bases). Per the germline V gene, CDR1 is LGHNA and CDR2 is YNFKEQ. The V end was cut by 2 bases, the J end by 1 base, with 14 bases between. This CDR3 spans 17 amino acids.